This T cell receptor beta chain is from a study of cytomegalovirus exposure and HLA in healthy donors (dated by TCRdb to about 2017). Broadly, across the study: An earlier analysis of about 560 of the donors reported roughly 300 Gb of sequence data and 95 million to 120 million unique TCR beta sequences obtained from about 179 million T cells. Four to six DR-DQ haplotypes were handled as single units for association and clustering because linkage in the cohort was strong. The study profiled the T cell repertoires of about 720 subjects by immunosequencing and related them to cytomegalovirus serostatus. Among over 350 genotyped donors of the cohort, an average of 235,054 unique TCR beta nucleotide sequences were sequenced per donor, approximately 20% of them non-productive. Among the roughly 400 genotyped donors, more than 70% belonged to the genetic ancestry cluster associated with self-reported Caucasian donors. Besides the first cohort of roughly 700 subjects, a separate validation cohort made up of 120 different subjects was used. To predict cytomegalovirus infection status, the study brought together high-throughput TCR immunosequencing, statistical association of individual TCRs with disease status, and machine learning. In the later analysis, no new phenotypic data were used to find candidate immune exposures; instead, reliance was placed on TCR beta sequences and their occurrence across donors. Both class I and class II loci were covered by HLA typing, at four-digit resolution. Donor age, sex, ethnicity and CMV serostatus were compiled together with the repertoire data. All discovery cohort repertoires had been generated on a single sequencing platform. In a later genetic analysis, genome-wide SNP genotypes for about 55% of the 666 donors were used, and that subset was treated as a discovery cohort. The number of donors typed differed by locus, with roughly 620-630 for A, B, C, DRB1 and DQB1, over 500 for DQA1, 600 to 610 for DPA1, and 472 for DPB1. The study aimed to test whether cataloging public T cell receptors could reveal signatures of past pathogen exposure. In an earlier analysis of over 550 of the donors, high-throughput TCR beta sequencing was used to judge whether each TCR beta V gene segment behaved as functional or pseudogenic. Approximately 310 gigabases of sequencing data and approximately 85 million unique TCR sequences were included in an early release covering roughly 600 HLA-typed donors. In a later analysis, previously published TCR beta repertoires from 500 to 750 donors were re-analyzed and high-resolution HLA genotyping was added so that TCR occurrence patterns could be studied. Study-wide conclusions, independent of this receptor: The earlier analysis of approximately 540 of the donors excluded 15 to 20 rarely observed V segments, including chromosome 9 orphons, because counts were too low. For the cohort, immune exposure information was limited to CMV serostatus. In a later genetic analysis, a missense DCLRE1C variant was associated with V-gene and J-gene trimming of TCR beta chains, and the association was replicated in an independent cohort. Linkage disequilibrium might explain the correlated functional status among segregating V segments, but an unknown experimental factor could not be excluded. A further reported finding was that TCR beta sequences accurately predicted the HLA-A and HLA-B alleles for most subjects in the first cohort. At a false discovery rate of 0.05, a later analysis linked about 17,000 TCR beta sequences to specific HLA alleles. In a later analysis, the rate of TCR association differed among HLA loci, with DRB1 alleles having the most associated TCRs and HLA-C alleles having the fewest. In a later analysis, HLA-associated TCR beta chains were found to be more clonally expanded and to have lower generation probabilities than equally common non-associated chains. The sequencing pipeline was judged likely to have produced a cluster of highly shared sequence variants as a technical artifact. In both the original and validation cohorts, the classifier was reported to diagnose cytomegalovirus status with high specificity and sensitivity. Across donors, most TCR sequences were observed very rarely, whereas some public TCRs were present in many individuals. A later analysis reported that several top co-occurrence clusters appeared linked to parvovirus B19, influenza, CMV and Epstein-Barr virus. Broadly in line with IMGT annotations, most TCR beta V segments showed up in productive rearrangements about 87% or about 30% of the time in an earlier analysis of approximately 600 of the donors. Because the 87-base-pair reads could not distinguish some IMGT-functional V segments, including TRBV6-2 and TRBV6-3, those segments were excluded. In this cohort, only TCR beta chains were sequenced, and detectable features were limited by the absence of alpha or paired-chain data. Because HLA typing was unavailable for some donors at each locus, only the typed subset was used in association tests. When HLA alleles, especially DR and DQ, strongly co-occurred, TCR associations were difficult to assign to individual alleles. In vitro tests confirmed that a few of the cytomegalovirus-associated TCR beta chains recognize cytomegalovirus antigens. According to a later genetic analysis, donors in an Asian-associated ancestry cluster had fewer N-insertions in productive TCRs than the roughly 670-donor mean. According to a later analysis, most CMV-associated TCR beta chains appeared to be HLA-restricted, and the HLA associations seemed to be driven largely by CMV exposure. The presence/absence analyses assumed that sequencing depth was roughly uniform across donors, and that assumption may not be true. The authors suggested that the approach could potentially be extended to other disease states and immunological phenotypes. A total of 150 to 200 TCR beta chains were listed by the study as associated with cytomegalovirus.

Libraries were constructed by the immunoSEQ multiplex PCR assay. For the multiplex PCR, a mixture combining 60 forward primers for TCR Vbeta segments and 13 reverse primers for TCR Jbeta segments was used. A multiplex PCR assay on genomic DNA amplified the CDR3 region of rearranged TCR beta genes. The Illumina HiSeq System was used to sequence the amplified TCR beta libraries as 87-base-pair reads. The authors processed their data as follows. A later analysis tallied 75 million to 85 million unique TCR beta chains across the 600 to 700 repertoires, and about 10 million of those chains were shared by two or more donors. Raw reads were error-corrected and collapsed into unique sequences by a nearest-neighbor algorithm in which closely related sequences were merged to remove PCR and sequencing errors. V, D and J gene segments were assigned by aligning CDR3 sequences to IMGT reference sequences. For a sequence to be retained, at least a six-nucleotide match to both a V gene segment and a J gene segment was required. Rearrangements were classified as productive when the CDR3 lacked stop codons and remained in frame with V and J, and all other rearrangements were classified as non-productive. Following IMGT convention, CDR3 was defined as the stretch from the second conserved V-encoded cysteine to the conserved J-encoded phenylalanine. In an earlier analysis of more than 550 of the donors, sequences lacking an unambiguous match to a single V gene segment were excluded. An earlier analysis of approximately 590 of the donors called V segments functional above 56.7% productive rearrangements and segregating when the between-donor standard deviation exceeded 5%. A statistical classification framework was developed to diagnose cytomegalovirus status using the catalog of TCR beta chain sequences. In a later analysis, TCR nucleotide sequences were compared against IMGT/GENE-DB human TR gene sequences so that V and J genes could be assigned. A later analysis assigned CDR3 sequences and most-parsimonious VDJ recombination scenarios with the TCRdist pipeline. In a later analysis, every TCR beta chain was defined by the combination of its CDR3 amino acid sequence and its V-gene family, and reads without a unique V-gene family were dropped. A later analysis removed 550 to 650 highly shared, low-generation-probability nucleotide sequences to deal with suspected cross-contamination and a sequencing artifact. In a later analysis, a clonal expansion index for each public chain was calculated from normalized within-repertoire ranks of inferred template counts. In a later analysis, generation probabilities were computed using a VDJ recombination model fitted to out-of-frame rearrangements, and the results were checked against IGoR. Hypergeometric tests were used in a later analysis to score TCR-TCR, TCR-HLA and TCR-CMV co-occurrence, with a repertoire-size bias correction applied to the TCR pairs. A later analysis estimated false discovery rates by permuting HLA or CMV assignments 20 times. In a later analysis, co-occurring TCRs were grouped using DBSCAN, with TCRdist sequence similarity added in when clustering inside HLA-allele-positive subsets. Repertoires with fewer than 30,000 or more than 120,000 public chains were left out of co-occurrence clustering, as were a few repertoires with anomalous nucleotide sharing. TCRdb stores this immuneACCESS table with in-frame sequences only. Part of the clones is absent; in the studies checked, under half of the shortfall reflects unresolved V genes, and no reason is known for the rest. V and J calls and clone size are copied from that table; D and trimming were computed from the DNA. This sample holds roughly 100,000 clones; more than 70% were observed only once. The ten most abundant clones make up 8% to 10% of the sample.

The cohort was made up of 666 healthy bone marrow donors. Cohort members were all nominally healthy when sampled, although unrecorded immune exposures were likely present. The donor tested CMV seropositive, placing the donor among the 310 or so seropositive members of the cohort. A peripheral blood sample was collected from each donor, and TCR beta sequencing was performed on peripheral blood mononuclear cells. Genomic DNA extraction from the blood cell samples was performed with the Qiagen DNeasy Blood Extraction Kit. CDR1 is given as ENHRY and CDR2 as SYGVKD, both from the germline V gene. Germline trimming amounts to 7 bases on V and 6 bases on J, with 12 as the count of junction bases outside the gene matches. The CDR3 contains 14 residues, cysteine and phenylalanine counted. The sequence is cut down to CDR3 DNA, 42 bases in frame from base 1. For this clone: What this receptor recognizes is not known. No much larger clonotype is one base removed from it; base qualities were not supplied.

The TCR sequence derives from a male donor in good health and CMV-seropositive. This chain joins TRBV10-3 to TRBJ2-7, with TRBD1 identical over 7 junction bases. Sequencing was performed on PBMCs. The sequenced DNA: TGTGCCATCAAACAACAGGGGTCAACCCTCGAGCAGTACTTC. Its protein is CAIKQQGSTLEQYF.